This is a list of T cell receptor beta chains from one sample in a study of CD8+CD57+ T cells in acquired aplastic anemia. Using its own MiXCR run on the reads, TCRdb lists one record per CDR3 protein. This sample has under 200,000 distinct CDR3 sequences, with less than 50% found just once. The sample consisted of sorted CD4+, CD8+, or CD8+CD57+ T cells (not recorded which) from PBMCs. The receptors come from a human donor with aplastic anemia. CDR3s include the opening cysteine and the closing phenylalanine or tryptophan. The D gene is left open where the match is weak. A clone size is listed for some rows: how often the clone was seen (once, few, many), or a class if it is expanded.

>15|TRBJ1-3|NA|TRBV11-2|NA
CASSLVGGSGNTIYF
TGTGCCAGCAGCTTAGTGGGGGGCTCTGGAAACACCATATATTTT
>16|TRBJ2-1|TRBD1|TRBV11-2|NA
CASSLFTGTGRNEQFF
TGTGCCAGCAGCTTATTTACCGGGACAGGGAGGAATGAGCAGTTCTTC
>16|TRBJ1-2|NA|TRBV11-1|NA
CASSLASSRGSYGYTF
TGTGCCAGCAGCTTAGCGTCTAGTAGGGGTAGCTATGGCTACACCTTC
>14|TRBJ1-2|TRBD1|TRBV5-1|NA
CASSDRTGPGGYTF
TGCGCCAGCAGCGACCGGACAGGGCCGGGTGGCTACACCTTC
>16|TRBJ1-5|NA|TRBV10-1|NA
CASSGPGSLRNQPQHF
TGCGCCAGCAGTGGGCCAGGGAGTTTAAGAAATCAGCCCCAGCATTTT
>15|TRBJ1-2|TRBD1|TRBV25-1|NA
CASSDPGQGALGYTF
TGTGCCAGCAGTGATCCGGGACAGGGGGCTTTAGGCTACACCTTC
>13|TRBJ1-2|TRBD1|TRBV12-3/TRBV12-4|many
CASSWGQGYGYTF
TGTGCCAGCAGTTGGGGACAGGGGTATGGCTACACCTTC
>18|TRBJ1-2|NA|TRBV28|NA
CASSPPVFVETDNYGYTF
TGTGCCAGCAGTCCCCCCGTTTTCGTTGAGACAGACAACTATGGCTACACCTTC
>15|TRBJ2-3|NA|TRBV9|few
CASSVVVREPDTQYF
TGTGCCAGCAGCGTAGTCGTCAGGGAGCCAGATACGCAGTATTTT
>15|TRBJ2-3|NA|TRBV2|NA
CASSETTPSTDTQYF
TGTGCCAGCAGTGAGACTACCCCTAGCACAGATACGCAGTATTTT
>14|TRBJ1-2|TRBD1|TRBV5-1|NA
CASSILTGSYGYTF
TGCGCCAGCAGCATCCTGACAGGGAGCTATGGCTACACCTTC
>15|TRBJ2-2|NA|TRBV5-4|NA
CASSPGASNTGELFF
TGTGCCAGCAGCCCGGGGGCTTCTAACACCGGGGAGCTGTTTTTT
>13|TRBJ1-2|TRBD1|TRBV2|many
CASLVWTGNGYTF
TGTGCCAGCTTGGTGTGGACAGGGAACGGCTACACCTTC
>14|TRBJ2-1|NA|TRBV24-1|NA
CATSGTAMRNEQFF
TGTGCCACCAGTGGTACGGCGATGAGGAATGAGCAGTTCTTC
>13|TRBJ2-6|NA|TRBV19|NA
CASSIAAQRVLTF
TGTGCCAGTAGTATAGCTGCTCAAAGGGTCCTGACTTTC
>13|TRBJ2-7|TRBD2|TRBV29-1|NA
CSVLGGSSYEQYF
TGCAGCGTTCTCGGGGGGAGCTCCTACGAGCAGTACTTC
>12|TRBJ1-5|TRBD1|TRBV30|once
CAWSPGGRPQHF
TGTGCCTGGAGCCCAGGGGGTCGGCCCCAGCATTTT
>15|TRBJ2-1|TRBD2|TRBV10-3|NA
CASSEWGGPNNEQFF
TGTGCCAGCAGTGAATGGGGAGGGCCTAACAATGAGCAGTTCTTC
>14|TRBJ2-5|NA|TRBV20-1|many
CSARDLPSLETQYF
TGCAGTGCTAGAGATTTGCCTAGTCTCGAGACCCAGTACTTC
>14|TRBJ2-7|TRBD1|TRBV20-1|many
CSAEAGTATYEQYF
TGCAGTGCAGAAGCCGGGACAGCGACCTACGAGCAGTACTTC
>12|TRBJ2-1|NA|TRBV10-1|NA
CASSRGSAEQFF
TGCGCCAGCAGCCGTGGGTCGGCTGAGCAGTTCTTC
>14|TRBJ1-4|NA|TRBV6-6|many
CASSYSGVNEKLFF
TGTGCCAGCAGTTACTCAGGGGTTAATGAAAAACTGTTTTTT
>16|TRBJ2-6|TRBD2|TRBV9|NA
CASSKAGGLGANVLTF
TGTGCCAGCAGCAAGGCGGGGGGGCTCGGGGCCAACGTCCTGACTTTC
>14|TRBJ2-5|NA|TRBV19|NA
CASSGWDRGETQYF
TGTGCCAGTAGTGGATGGGACCGAGGGGAGACCCAGTACTTC
>16|TRBJ2-3|NA|TRBV29-1|NA
CSVRGRATAPTDTQYF
TGCAGCGTTCGAGGCCGGGCCACGGCGCCCACAGATACGCAGTATTTT
>14|TRBJ1-5|TRBD1|TRBV29-1|few
CSVRDRGENQPQHF
TGCAGCGTGCGGGACAGGGGGGAGAATCAGCCCCAGCATTTT
>13|TRBJ2-6|NA|TRBV7-2|NA
CASSQAGDNVLTF
TGTGCCAGCAGCCAAGCAGGGGACAACGTCCTGACTTTC